This is a list of T cell receptor beta chains from one sample in a study of blood T cell repertoires in COVID-19. Assay used: immunoSEQ multiplex PCR; TCRdb lists only in-frame clones, some missing. The data hold 250,000 or so clones, with around four fifths observed a single time. The sample taken for sequencing was peripheral blood. These receptor sequences come from a woman aged 70-85 years with acute or convalescent COVID-19. Each CDR3 is given with its conserved first and last residue. The order of the fields is CDR3 protein, CDR3 DNA, V gene, J gene, D gene, clone size. The D gene is left open where the match is weak. Size values are once, few and many counts, or a class for expanded clones, and some rows have none.

CDR3 protein: CASSQDQWDTSPQFF
CDR3 DNA: TGTGCCAGCAGCCAAGATCAGTGGGACACCTCCCCGCAGTTCTTC
V gene: TRBV3-1/TRBV3-2
J gene: TRBJ2-1
D gene: .
clone size: few

CDR3 protein: CASSQVGQGGEQYF
CDR3 DNA: TGTGCCAGCAGCCAAGTAGGGCAGGGTGGCGAGCAGTACTTC
V gene: TRBV4-2
J gene: TRBJ2-7
D gene: .
clone size: .

CDR3 protein: CASSLGQGVNQPQHF
CDR3 DNA: TGTGCCAGCAGCTTGGGACAGGGCGTCAATCAGCCCCAGCATTTT
V gene: TRBV5-6
J gene: TRBJ1-5
D gene: TRBD1
clone size: once

CDR3 protein: CASSTGWAYEQYF
CDR3 DNA: TGTGCCAGCAGCACAGGGTGGGCCTACGAGCAGTACTTC
V gene: TRBV7-2
J gene: TRBJ2-7
D gene: .
clone size: .

CDR3 protein: CASSLVTTGNYGYTF
CDR3 DNA: TGCGCCAGCAGCTTGGTTACGACAGGGAACTATGGCTACACCTTC
V gene: TRBV5-1
J gene: TRBJ1-2
D gene: TRBD1
clone size: .

CDR3 protein: CATSTLKGAGDTQYF
CDR3 DNA: TGTGCCACCAGCACTTTAAAGGGGGCCGGAGATACGCAGTATTTT
V gene: TRBV15
J gene: TRBJ2-3
D gene: TRBD1
clone size: .

CDR3 protein: CASSQEGAGSTPLHF
CDR3 DNA: TGTGCCAGCAGCCAAGAAGGGGCAGGGTCAACACCCCTCCACTTT
V gene: TRBV4-2
J gene: TRBJ1-6
D gene: .
clone size: .

CDR3 protein: CASSQVDMGFIGNSPLHF
CDR3 DNA: TGCGCCAGCAGCCAAGTGGACATGGGATTTATTGGTAATTCACCCCTCCACTTT
V gene: TRBV4-1
J gene: TRBJ1-6
D gene: .
clone size: few

CDR3 protein: CASADRGWGTEAFF
CDR3 DNA: TGCGCCAGCGCGGACAGGGGGTGGGGCACTGAAGCTTTCTTT
V gene: TRBV10-1
J gene: TRBJ1-1
D gene: TRBD1
clone size: .

CDR3 protein: CASSLPTGGGYTF
CDR3 DNA: TGCGCCAGCAGCTTGCCGACAGGTGGTGGCTACACCTTC
V gene: TRBV5-1
J gene: TRBJ1-2
D gene: .
clone size: .

CDR3 protein: CASRDRGITEAFF
CDR3 DNA: TGTGCCAGTAGAGACAGGGGCATCACTGAAGCTTTCTTT
V gene: TRBV19
J gene: TRBJ1-1
D gene: TRBD1
clone size: .

CDR3 protein: CASSDQGMNTEAFF
CDR3 DNA: TGTGCCAGCAGTGACCAGGGGATGAACACTGAAGCTTTCTTT
V gene: TRBV2
J gene: TRBJ1-1
D gene: .
clone size: few

CDR3 protein: CASSLDSVYGYTF
CDR3 DNA: TGCGCCAGCAGTCTTGACAGCGTCTATGGCTACACCTTC
V gene: TRBV4-3
J gene: TRBJ1-2
D gene: .
clone size: .

CDR3 protein: CASSVETAGRELFF
CDR3 DNA: TGTGCCAGCAGCGTAGAAACCGCCGGGAGGGAGCTGTTTTTT
V gene: TRBV9
J gene: TRBJ2-2
D gene: .
clone size: .

CDR3 protein: CASSQDTGDYGYTF
CDR3 DNA: TGTGCCAGCAGCCAAGACACAGGGGACTATGGCTACACCTTC
V gene: TRBV3-1/TRBV3-2
J gene: TRBJ1-2
D gene: TRBD1
clone size: .

CDR3 protein: CASSPPTGGVANEKLFF
CDR3 DNA: TGTGCCAGCTCACCACCAACAGGTGGTGTGGCTAATGAAAAACTGTTTTTT
V gene: TRBV18
J gene: TRBJ1-4
D gene: .
clone size: .

CDR3 protein: CASGVAGVTGELFF
CDR3 DNA: TGTGCCAGCGGCGTAGCGGGGGTTACCGGGGAGCTGTTTTTT
V gene: TRBV3-1/TRBV3-2
J gene: TRBJ2-2
D gene: TRBD2
clone size: .

CDR3 protein: CASRYGQQETQYF
CDR3 DNA: TGTGCCAGCAGATATGGACAGCAAGAGACCCAGTACTTC
V gene: TRBV11-2
J gene: TRBJ2-5
D gene: .
clone size: .

CDR3 protein: CASSWRDRQTDTQYF
CDR3 DNA: TGTGCCAGCAGCTGGCGGGACAGGCAAACAGATACGCAGTATTTT
V gene: TRBV9
J gene: TRBJ2-3
D gene: TRBD1
clone size: .

CDR3 protein: CASSYDRVNTEAFF
CDR3 DNA: TGTGCCAGCAGTTACGACAGGGTAAACACTGAAGCTTTCTTT
V gene: TRBV6-5
J gene: TRBJ1-1
D gene: TRBD1
clone size: .

CDR3 protein: CASSQATGGVLYGYTF
CDR3 DNA: TGTGCCAGCAGCCAAGCGACAGGGGGCGTCCTCTATGGCTACACCTTC
V gene: TRBV4-2
J gene: TRBJ1-2
D gene: TRBD1
clone size: .

CDR3 protein: CASRLRGQENYGYTF
CDR3 DNA: TGTGCCAGCAGGTTACGTGGACAGGAGAACTATGGCTACACCTTC
V gene: TRBV27
J gene: TRBJ1-2
D gene: TRBD1
clone size: .

CDR3 protein: CASSTDSNEKLFF
CDR3 DNA: TGTGCCAGCAGCACGGACAGTAATGAAAAACTGTTTTTT
V gene: TRBV3-1/TRBV3-2
J gene: TRBJ1-4
D gene: .
clone size: .

CDR3 protein: CASSLIAGYNSPLHF
CDR3 DNA: TGTGCCAGCAGCTTAATTGCAGGGTATAATTCACCCCTCCACTTT
V gene: TRBV5-4
J gene: TRBJ1-6
D gene: .
clone size: .

CDR3 protein: CASSTGDQETQYF
CDR3 DNA: TGTGCCAGTAGTACGGGAGATCAAGAGACCCAGTACTTC
V gene: TRBV19
J gene: TRBJ2-5
D gene: .
clone size: once

CDR3 protein: CASVAGTDYEQYF
CDR3 DNA: TGTGCCAGTGTGGCCGGGACAGACTACGAGCAGTACTTC
V gene: TRBV28
J gene: TRBJ2-7
D gene: TRBD1
clone size: once

CDR3 protein: CASSYMGVYEQYF
CDR3 DNA: TGTGCCAGCAGTTACATGGGAGTCTACGAGCAGTACTTC
V gene: TRBV6-2/TRBV6-3
J gene: TRBJ2-7
D gene: .
clone size: .

CDR3 protein: CASSTTPESTEAFF
CDR3 DNA: TGTGCCAGCAGCACTACTCCCGAGAGCACTGAAGCTTTCTTT
V gene: TRBV9
J gene: TRBJ1-1
D gene: .
clone size: .

CDR3 protein: CATSGRGSYNEQFF
CDR3 DNA: TGTGCCACCTCTGGCAGGGGGTCCTACAATGAGCAGTTCTTC
V gene: TRBV24-1
J gene: TRBJ2-1
D gene: TRBD1
clone size: few

CDR3 protein: CASSVQGIGNQPQHF
CDR3 DNA: TGTGCCAGCAGTGTACAGGGTATAGGCAATCAGCCCCAGCATTTT
V gene: TRBV2
J gene: TRBJ1-5
D gene: .
clone size: .

CDR3 protein: CASSLSTGQGRNGYTF
CDR3 DNA: TGTGCCAGCAGCTTATCCACCGGACAGGGGAGGAACGGCTACACCTTC
V gene: TRBV7-2
J gene: TRBJ1-2
D gene: TRBD1
clone size: .

CDR3 protein: CASSKDSGQGIKCYGYTF
CDR3 DNA: TGTGCCAGCAGCAAAGATTCGGGACAGGGGATAAAGTGCTATGGCTACACCTTC
V gene: TRBV21-1
J gene: TRBJ1-2
D gene: .
clone size: once

CDR3 protein: CATSRAGGGQPQHF
CDR3 DNA: TGTGCCACCAGCAGAGCAGGGGGCGGTCAGCCCCAGCATTTT
V gene: TRBV15
J gene: TRBJ1-5
D gene: TRBD1
clone size: few

CDR3 protein: CASSTGATAGSPLHF
CDR3 DNA: TGTGCCAGCAGTACCGGGGCCACCGCGGGATCACCCCTCCACTTT
V gene: TRBV25-1
J gene: TRBJ1-6
D gene: .
clone size: .

CDR3 protein: CASSPTGVNQPQHF
CDR3 DNA: TGTGCCAGTAGCCCGACAGGGGTCAATCAGCCCCAGCATTTT
V gene: TRBV19
J gene: TRBJ1-5
D gene: TRBD1
clone size: .

CDR3 protein: CASSYTGHGPYEQYF
CDR3 DNA: TGTGCCAGCAGCTACACAGGGCACGGACCCTACGAGCAGTACTTC
V gene: TRBV11-3
J gene: TRBJ2-7
D gene: .
clone size: .

CDR3 protein: CASSLQGIGSPLHF
CDR3 DNA: TGTGCCAGCAGTTTACAGGGGATCGGATCACCCCTCCACTTT
V gene: TRBV27
J gene: TRBJ1-6
D gene: .
clone size: .

CDR3 protein: CASSLLTGTLAKNIQYF
CDR3 DNA: TGTGCCAGCAGCCTACTAACCGGGACTCTAGCCAAAAACATTCAGTACTTC
V gene: TRBV11-2
J gene: TRBJ2-4
D gene: .
clone size: .

CDR3 protein: CASSSGQGNNEQFF
CDR3 DNA: TGCGCCAGCAGCTCGGGACAGGGAAACAATGAGCAGTTCTTC
V gene: TRBV5-1
J gene: TRBJ2-1
D gene: TRBD1
clone size: .

CDR3 protein: CASSRMPGQGAQILF
CDR3 DNA: TGTGCCAGCAGCCGAATGCCGGGACAGGGGGCGCAAATTCTCTTT
V gene: TRBV11-2
J gene: TRBJ1-1
D gene: TRBD1
clone size: few

CDR3 protein: CASETGGVNTGELFF
CDR3 DNA: TGTGCCAGCGAAACAGGGGGTGTGAACACCGGGGAGCTGTTTTTT
V gene: TRBV19
J gene: TRBJ2-2
D gene: TRBD1
clone size: .